This T cell receptor (beta chain) was captured by sequencing in a study of blood T cell repertoires in COVID-19. The wider study: The United States, Italy and Spain were the sources of the acute and convalescent COVID-19 samples. PBMCs, B-cell-depleted T cells, or T cells were the source of the cDNA or gDNA that made up the material.

Produced via immunoSEQ multiplex PCR; TCRdb's table is partial and in-frame only. The sample holds a few hundred thousand clones, 87% seen once. From germline, CDR1 is LNHDA and CDR2 SQIVND (reference sequence). The CDR3 is made up of 14 amino acids. Trimming removed 4 bases at V and 7 bases at J, with 14 bases between. Study members were between about 18 and 95 years old and lived in fewer than 30 US regions. The sequence was collected from a man aged 18-30 years with acute COVID-19. The sequencing sample was made of PBMCs or T cells enriched from blood (not recorded which). The V and J genes are TRBV19 and TRBJ2-1; TRBD2 might be the D (5 bases). DNA for the CDR3: TGTGCCAGTAGTACTGGGGTTCTAGCTAATGAGCAGTTCTTC. This codes for CASSTGVLANEQFF.